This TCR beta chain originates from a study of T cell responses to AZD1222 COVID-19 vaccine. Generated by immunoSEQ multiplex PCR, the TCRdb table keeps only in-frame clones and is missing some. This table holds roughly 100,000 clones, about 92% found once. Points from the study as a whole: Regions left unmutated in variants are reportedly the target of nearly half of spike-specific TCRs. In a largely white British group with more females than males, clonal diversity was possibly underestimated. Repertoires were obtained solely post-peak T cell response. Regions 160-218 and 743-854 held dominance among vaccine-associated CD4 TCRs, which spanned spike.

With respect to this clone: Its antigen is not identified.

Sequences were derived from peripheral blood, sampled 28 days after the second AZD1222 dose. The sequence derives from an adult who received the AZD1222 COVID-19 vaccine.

The CDR3 DNA follows: TGCGCCAGCAAGTTACCCCAGGACATGGACGAGCAGTACTTC. Protein: CASKLPQDMDEQYF. The rearrangement links TRBV10-2 to TRBJ2-7; tentatively, D is TRBD1 (5 bases). Looked up from germline, CDR1 is WSHSY and CDR2 is SAAADI. Between the trimmed V and J ends, which lost 7 bases and 5 bases, there was a span of 18 bases. This CDR3 has 14 amino acids.